This paragraph reports one TCR beta chain. Its matching antigen is unknown. Germline assignment: CDR1 DFQATT and CDR2 SNEGSKA (reference sequence). The CDR3 length is 15 residues. Deletions cut 0 bases from V and 0 bases from J, with 10 bases between. This entry is derived from a study of T cells in Graves' hyperthyroidism and ophthalmopathy. Study results and caveats: In simple terms, a model built on 13 V-J features told ophthalmopathy apart from stable hyperthyroidism. Most expanded thyroid clonotypes above 0.001 also appeared in blood.

From RNA transcripts, TCR beta CDR3 regions were amplified. With the HTBI primer set, the TCR CDR3 went through a first round of RT-PCR. TCRdb reprocessed the multiplex PCR reads with MiXCR, giving one entry per CDR3 protein. The sample holds roughly 740,000 distinct CDR3 sequences, 15% to 20% seen once. This clonotype originated in a man aged 18 to 29 with Graves' hyperthyroidism. This chain links TRBV20-1 with TRBJ2-3; D is undetermined. The sample taken for sequencing was blood. The CDR3 here is CSARDRLVSTDTQYF. The CDR3 region has the DNA TGCAGTGCTAGAGATCGCCTCGTAAGCACAGATACGCAGTATTTT.